Sequencing of this T cell receptor beta chain was carried out in a study of blood T cell repertoires in COVID-19 (TCRdb year 2020). Background on the whole study: Samples covering the acute and convalescent phases of COVID-19 were provided by collaborators in the United States, Italy and Spain. Where HLA class I and class II types were available, the types were taken from metadata supplied by the sample provider, not from assay-based typing. Samples came from the ongoing ImmuneRACE study (first 160 participants) plus 1,254 subjects from 6 global collaborators. The prospective study material was composed of cDNA or gDNA derived from T cells, B-cell-depleted T cells, or PBMCs. Sample metadata almost always included a de-identified subject ID, COVID-19 status, age in years and sex. Deeply sampled blood TCRbeta repertoires from subjects exposed to, actively infected with, or recovered from COVID-19 were included in the dataset. The repertoires were released in a freely available public database intended as a resource for research on the immune response to SARS-CoV-2.

About this clone: There is no known antigen for this receptor. Base qualities are not at hand, and no much larger clone is one base apart.

TCRbeta CDR3 regions were amplified from genomic DNA by means of the immunoSEQ Assay, a bias-controlled multiplex PCR. In the source study's methods: The number of nucleated cells in each sample was estimated from the amplification of reference gene primers within the assay. Sequence reads were collapsed and filtered to measure the absolute abundance of every unique TCRbeta CDR3 rearrangement. For each sample, productive Simpson clonality was calculated as the square root of Simpson's diversity index across productive rearrangements. TCRdb took over this immuneACCESS table, retaining in-frame rearrangements with V and J assigned. Such tables are incomplete; in checked studies, under half of the missing clones stem from an unresolved V gene, and the remainder is unexplained. V, J and clone size reflect that table, while D and trimming were determined from the DNA. For this sample there are over 100,000 clones; 88% appear just once. The ten largest make up 10% of the sample.

The collaborating institutions used their own protocols to collect whole blood in K2EDTA tubes. For TCRbeta analysis, collaborator samples were shipped as frozen whole blood, as isolated PBMCs, or as DNA extracted from either sample type. CDR1 MDHEN and CDR2 SYDVKM were looked up in the germline V gene. V is trimmed back by 8 bases and J by 2 bases, and the junction contains 5 bases that no gene match accounts for. The CDR3 runs 15 amino acids, cysteine and phenylalanine included. CDR3 DNA only is kept here, 45 bases in frame from base 1. Broader findings and caveats from the paper: Clinical and demographic metadata were provided uncurated, with the amount varying by source and participant.

This sequence uses TRBV28 and TRBJ1-5; TRBD1 matches 11 bases in the middle. The TCR comes from a man in his forties or fifties with acute or convalescent COVID-19. Sequencing input: peripheral blood. This receptor has the CDR3 CASGGQGAGNQPQHF. The sequence in DNA is TGTGCCAGCGGCGGACAGGGGGCGGGCAATCAGCCCCAGCATTTT.